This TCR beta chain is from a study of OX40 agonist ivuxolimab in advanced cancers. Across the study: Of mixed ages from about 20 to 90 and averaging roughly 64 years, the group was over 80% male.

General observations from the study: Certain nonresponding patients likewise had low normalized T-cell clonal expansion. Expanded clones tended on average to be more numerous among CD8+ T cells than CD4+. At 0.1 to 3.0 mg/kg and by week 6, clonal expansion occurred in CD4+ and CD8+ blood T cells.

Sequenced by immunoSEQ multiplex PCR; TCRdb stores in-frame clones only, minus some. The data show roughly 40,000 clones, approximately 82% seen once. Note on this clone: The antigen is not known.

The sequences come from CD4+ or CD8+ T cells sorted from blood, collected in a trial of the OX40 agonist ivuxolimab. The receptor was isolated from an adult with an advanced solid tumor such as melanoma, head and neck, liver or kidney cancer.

CDR3 in amino acids: CASSHGGLATGELFF. CDR3 sequence (DNA): TGTGCCAGCAGCCATGGGGGTTTGGCCACCGGGGAGCTGTTTTTT. V is TRBV7-3 and J is TRBJ2-2; D possibly matches TRBD1 or TRBD2 (5 bases each). CDR3 length: 15 amino acids. Germline V gene sequence: CDR1 SGHTA, CDR2 FQGTGA. Trimming shortened V by 5 bases and J by 4 bases, and 14 bases separated the two germline ends.